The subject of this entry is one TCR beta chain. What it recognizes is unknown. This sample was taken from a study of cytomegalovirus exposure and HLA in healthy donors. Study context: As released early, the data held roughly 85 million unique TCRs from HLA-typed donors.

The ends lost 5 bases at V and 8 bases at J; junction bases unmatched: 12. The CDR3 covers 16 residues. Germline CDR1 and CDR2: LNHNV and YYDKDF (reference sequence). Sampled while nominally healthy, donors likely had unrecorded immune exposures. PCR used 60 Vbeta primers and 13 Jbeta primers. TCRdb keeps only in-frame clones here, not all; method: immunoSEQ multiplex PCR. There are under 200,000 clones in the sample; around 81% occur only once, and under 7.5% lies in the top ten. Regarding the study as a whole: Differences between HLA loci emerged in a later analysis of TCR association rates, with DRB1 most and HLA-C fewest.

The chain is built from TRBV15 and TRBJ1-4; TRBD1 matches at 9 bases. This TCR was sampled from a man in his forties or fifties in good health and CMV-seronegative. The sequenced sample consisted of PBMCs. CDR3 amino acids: CATSVAPGQGQEKLFF. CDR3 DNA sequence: TGTGCCACCAGCGTCGCTCCGGGACAGGGACAAGAAAAACTGTTTTTT. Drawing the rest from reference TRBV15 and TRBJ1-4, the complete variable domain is DAMVIQNPRYQVTQFGKPVTLSCSQTLNHNVMYWYQQKSSQAPKLLFHYYDKDFNNEADTPDNFQSRRPNTSFCFLDIRSPGLGDTAMYLCATSVAPGQGQEKLFFGSGTQLSVL.